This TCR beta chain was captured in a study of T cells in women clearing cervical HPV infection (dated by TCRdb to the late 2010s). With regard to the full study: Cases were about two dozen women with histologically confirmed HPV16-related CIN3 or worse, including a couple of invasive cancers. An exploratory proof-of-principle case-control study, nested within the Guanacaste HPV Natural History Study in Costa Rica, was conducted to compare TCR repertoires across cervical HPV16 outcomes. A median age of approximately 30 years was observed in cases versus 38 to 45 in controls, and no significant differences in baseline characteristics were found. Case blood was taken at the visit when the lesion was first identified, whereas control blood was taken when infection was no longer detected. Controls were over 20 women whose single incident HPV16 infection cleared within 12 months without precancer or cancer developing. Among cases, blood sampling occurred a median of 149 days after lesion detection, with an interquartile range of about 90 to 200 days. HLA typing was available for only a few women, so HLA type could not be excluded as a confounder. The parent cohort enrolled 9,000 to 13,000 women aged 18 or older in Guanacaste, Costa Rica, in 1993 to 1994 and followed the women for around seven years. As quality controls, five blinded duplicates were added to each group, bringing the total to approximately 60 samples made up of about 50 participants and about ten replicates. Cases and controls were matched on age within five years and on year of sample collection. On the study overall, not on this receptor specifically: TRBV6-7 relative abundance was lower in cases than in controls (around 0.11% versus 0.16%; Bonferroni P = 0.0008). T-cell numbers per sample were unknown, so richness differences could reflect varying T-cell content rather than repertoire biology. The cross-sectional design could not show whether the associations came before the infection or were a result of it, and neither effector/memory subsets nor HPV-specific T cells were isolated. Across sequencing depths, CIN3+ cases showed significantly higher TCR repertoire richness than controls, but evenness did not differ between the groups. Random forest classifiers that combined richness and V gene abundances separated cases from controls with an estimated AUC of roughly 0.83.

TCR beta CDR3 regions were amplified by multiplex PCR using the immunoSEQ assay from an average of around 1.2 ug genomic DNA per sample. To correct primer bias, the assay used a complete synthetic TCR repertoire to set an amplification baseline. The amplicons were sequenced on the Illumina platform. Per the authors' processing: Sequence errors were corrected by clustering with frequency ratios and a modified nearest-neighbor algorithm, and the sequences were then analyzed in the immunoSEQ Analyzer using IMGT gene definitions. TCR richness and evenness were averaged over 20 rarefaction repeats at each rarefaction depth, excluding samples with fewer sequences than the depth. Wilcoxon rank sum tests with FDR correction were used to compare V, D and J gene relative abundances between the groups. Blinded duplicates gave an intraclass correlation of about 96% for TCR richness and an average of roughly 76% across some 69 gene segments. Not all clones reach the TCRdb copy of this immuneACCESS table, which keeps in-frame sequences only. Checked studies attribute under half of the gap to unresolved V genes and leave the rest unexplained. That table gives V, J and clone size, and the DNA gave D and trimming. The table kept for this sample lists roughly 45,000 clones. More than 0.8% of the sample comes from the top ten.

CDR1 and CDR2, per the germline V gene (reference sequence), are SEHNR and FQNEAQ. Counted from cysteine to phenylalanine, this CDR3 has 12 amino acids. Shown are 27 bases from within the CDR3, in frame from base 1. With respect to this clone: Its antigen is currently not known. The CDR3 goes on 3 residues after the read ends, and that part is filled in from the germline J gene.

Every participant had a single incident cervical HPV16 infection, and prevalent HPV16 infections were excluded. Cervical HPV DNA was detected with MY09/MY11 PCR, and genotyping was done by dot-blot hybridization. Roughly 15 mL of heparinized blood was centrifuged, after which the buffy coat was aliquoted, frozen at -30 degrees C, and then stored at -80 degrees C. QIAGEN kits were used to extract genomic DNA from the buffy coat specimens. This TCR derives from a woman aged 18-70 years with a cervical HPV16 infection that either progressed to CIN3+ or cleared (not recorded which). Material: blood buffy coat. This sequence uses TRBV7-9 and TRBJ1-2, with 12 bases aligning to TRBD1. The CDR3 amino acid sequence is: CASGTGGYGYTF. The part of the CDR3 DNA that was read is TGTGCCAGCGGGACAGGGGGCTACGGC.